This TCR beta chain came from a study of T cell responses to AZD1222 COVID-19 vaccine. The germline V and J ends were trimmed by 11 bases and 8 bases, with 16 bases remaining between them. This CDR3 contains 13 residues. Looked up from germline, CDR1 is MNHEY and CDR2 is SVGAGI. Assay: immunoSEQ multiplex PCR; the TCRdb copy retains only in-frame clones and omits some. Of over 100,000 clones detected, about 85% appear once; the ten largest clones hold approximately 2.5%. The specimen comprised peripheral blood, sampled 28 days after the second AZD1222 dose. The chain is built from TRBV6-5 and TRBJ1-6; D gene unclear. The receptor comes from an adult who received the AZD1222 COVID-19 vaccine. CDR3 DNA sequence: TGTGCCGCGGGTGGCGGGCTTTATTCACCCCTCCACTTT. Amino acid sequence: CAAGGGLYSPLHF.